Shown below are 26 T cell receptor beta chains from a single sample sequenced in a study of untreated major depressive disorder. Here immunoSEQ multiplex PCR was the method, and the copy in TCRdb shows in-frame clones only, minus some. The repertoire has some 21,000 clones, roughly 91% of them found once; the top ten carry 0.4% to 0.6%. The sample comprised CD4+ T cells from PBMCs. These receptors all stem from a woman aged 40-49 years in good health.

V is TRBV29-1 and J is TRBJ1-2; TRBD1 matches 10 bases. The CDR3 extends over 13 amino acids. The V segment lost 4 bases and the J segment 6 bases; nucleotides outside the gene matches: 5. The germline gives CDR1 SQVTM, CDR2 ANQGSEA. CDR3 nucleotides: TGCAGCGTTGTGGGACAGGGGAAACATGGCTACACCTTC. Its protein is CSVVGQGKHGYTF.

V usage is TRBV28 and J usage is TRBJ1-2, with D hard to call. V was shortened by 4 bases and J by 1 base, with 16 bases between the two germline ends. Germline V gene sequence: CDR1 MDHEN, CDR2 SYDVKM. The CDR3 sequence is 16 residues long. The CDR3 DNA follows: TGTGCCAGCAGTTCCCCTGGTGGACCAGATAACTATGGCTACACCTTC. Amino acids: CASSSPGGPDNYGYTF.

This clone was seen only once. The J gene is TRBJ2-3, the V gene TRBV6-1; 9 positions match TRBD1. Trimming removed 7 bases from V and 7 bases from J; junction bases left unmatched: 12. The CDR3 totals 15 residues. CDR1 and CDR2 from the germline V gene are MNHNS and SASEGT. The DNA for the CDR3 is TGTGCCAGCACCCCCGGGGGGACAGGGAGAAATACGCAGTATTTT. It yields the protein CASTPGGTGRNTQYF.

Only a few counts were recorded for this clone. This chain links TRBV4-2 with TRBJ1-2; D remains ambiguous. V dropped 0 bases and J dropped 8 bases, with 16 bases sitting between them. The CDR3 contains 15 residues. Germline CDR1 is LGHNA and CDR2 is YNFKEQ. The chain's CDR3 is CASSQDPSASGGYTF. The CDR3 DNA is TGTGCCAGCAGCCAAGATCCATCAGCCAGCGGAGGCTACACCTTC.

V and J are TRBV6-5 and TRBJ2-3; the D gene is possibly TRBD1 (5 bases). This CDR3 comprises 14 residues. Germline V gene sequence: CDR1 MNHEY, CDR2 SVGAGI. Trimming took 6 bases from V and 0 from J, leaving 10 bases between them. The DNA for the CDR3 is TGTGCCAGCAGCCGGACAAAGAGCACAGATACGCAGTATTTT. It encodes CASSRTKSTDTQYF.

Only a few counts were recorded for this clone. The gene calls are TRBV5-1 and TRBJ2-1; TRBD1 or TRBD2 may be the D gene (5 bases each). The ends were cut back, 4 bases at V and 0 bases at J, with 20 bases in the middle. Germline V gene sequence: CDR1 SGHRS, CDR2 YFSETQ. The CDR3 consists of 18 residues. This chain's CDR3 is CASSRVRPSGASYNEQFF. The CDR3 region has the DNA TGCGCCAGCAGCCGGGTGAGGCCATCCGGGGCCTCCTACAATGAGCAGTTCTTC.

V gene TRBV4-1 combines with J gene TRBJ2-7; 7 bases are a match to TRBD2. Germline V CDR1 and CDR2: MGHRA, YSYEKL. The CDR3 consists of 20 residues. The V segment lost 0 bases and the J segment 3 bases; nucleotides outside the gene matches: 20. The CDR3, as DNA: TGCGCCAGCAGCCAAGATCTGTCGGGTGGCAGGCTGGGGGGGATCTACGAGCAGTACTTC. Translation gives CASSQDLSGGRLGGIYEQYF.

The chain couples TRBV4-1 to TRBJ2-4; no clear D. This CDR3 is built from 15 residues. V shed 0 bases and J shed 0 bases, with 6 bases lying between them. Germline lookup yields CDR1 MGHRA and CDR2 YSYEKL. The CDR3 sequence is CASSQDPTAKNIQYF. The CDR3 coding sequence is TGCGCCAGCAGCCAAGATCCGACAGCCAAAAACATTCAGTACTTC.

This chain uses TRBV29-1 with TRBJ1-1; 7 bases line up with TRBD1. Germline V gene data show CDR1 as SQVTM and CDR2 as ANQGSEA. CDR3 length: 12 amino acids. The J segment lost 5 bases and the V segment lost 3 bases, leaving 3 bases of the junction unmatched. CDR3 bases: TGCAGCGTTGACAGGGGGAGTACTGAAGCTTTCTTT. Translated: CSVDRGSTEAFF. The full variable domain, rest sourced from reference TRBV29-1 and TRBJ1-1, is SAVISQKPSRDICQRGTSLTIQCQVDSQVTMMFWYRQQPGQSLTLIATANQGSEATYESGFVIDKFPISRPNLTFSTLTVSNMSPEDSSIYLCSVDRGSTEAFFGQGTRLTVV.

This chain joins TRBV7-2 and TRBJ1-1; 7 nucleotides agree with TRBD1. The CDR3 runs to 14 residues. Looked up from germline, CDR1 is SGHTA and CDR2 is FQGNSA. J lost 1 base, V lost 5 bases, and 4 bases had no gene match. CDR3 loop: CASSGGTANTEAFF. The CDR3 DNA reads as TGTGCCAGCAGCGGAGGGACAGCGAACACTGAAGCTTTCTTT.

The V gene is TRBV29-1, the J gene TRBJ2-7; D is unclear. CDR1 is SQVTM and CDR2 is ANQGSEA in the germline V gene. The germline V and J ends were trimmed by 2 bases and 6 bases, with 8 bases remaining between them. This CDR3 contains 11 residues. The CDR3 DNA is TGCAGCGTTGAAAGGTTCTCCGAGCAGTACTTC. Translating gives CSVERFSEQYF.

This clone was recorded once. V is TRBV10-1 and J is TRBJ1-1, with D tentatively TRBD1 (6 bases). The CDR3 is 13 amino acids. Germline CDR1 reads WNHNN; CDR2 reads SYGVQD (reference sequence). The V end was cut by 10 bases, the J end by 0 bases, with 12 bases between. CDR3 protein: CATRQGLNTEAFF. For the CDR3, the DNA is TGCGCCACAAGGCAGGGGCTGAACACTGAAGCTTTCTTT.

In its sample, this clone was seen once. V usage is TRBV10-3 and J usage is TRBJ1-1; the match to TRBD1 covers 7 bases. Germline V gene data show CDR1 as ENHRY and CDR2 as SYGVKD. CDR3 length equals 15 residues. The V segment lost 6 bases and the J segment 0 bases; nucleotides outside the gene matches: 7. The CDR3 coding sequence is TGTGCCATCAGCCGACAGGGACAATTGAACACTGAAGCTTTCTTT. Its protein product is CAISRQGQLNTEAFF.

The rearrangement links TRBV19 to TRBJ2-6, with a tentative D call TRBD1 (5 bases). V lost 3 bases and J 4 bases, leaving 10 bases between the germline ends. CDR3 length: 15 residues. CDR1 and CDR2 (germline): LNHDA, SQIVND (reference sequence). Here the CDR3 reads CASSMETAGANVLTF. DNA for the CDR3: TGTGCCAGTAGTATGGAGACAGCAGGGGCCAACGTCCTGACTTTC.

The chain joins TRBV4-1 to TRBJ2-7, with D perhaps given as TRBD1 or TRBD2 (6 bases each). This CDR3 has 17 amino acids. The germline V gene has CDR1 MGHRA and CDR2 YSYEKL. Trimming stripped 0 bases from V and 3 bases from J, with 18 bases between. The CDR3 coding sequence is TGCGCCAGCAGCCAAGAAAAGCGCGGGACACCTTACTACGAGCAGTACTTC. Its translation is CASSQEKRGTPYYEQYF.

Here the CDR3 DNA reads TGCGCCAGCAGCTCGGGGACACAGAACACTGAAGCTTTCTTT. Amino acid sequence: CASSSGTQNTEAFF. The chain links TRBV5-1 to TRBJ1-1; maybe TRBD1 (6 bases). Germline V gives CDR1 SGHRS, CDR2 YFSETQ. The length of the CDR3 is 14 residues. Trimming shortened V by 3 bases and J by 1 base, and 10 bases separated the two germline ends.

The chain couples TRBV5-1 to TRBJ2-5; 9 bases are shared with TRBD1. The CDR3 totals 15 residues. Trimming cost V 0 bases and J 4 bases; bases outside gene matches: 4. Germline V gene lookup returns CDR1 SGHRS and CDR2 YFSETQ. Written as DNA, the CDR3 is TGCGCCAGCAGCTTGGCCGGGACAGGGACAGAGACCCAGTACTTC. Protein: CASSLAGTGTETQYF.

This rearrangement joins TRBV10-2 to TRBJ1-4, with a weak D call TRBD1 (5 bases). The CDR3 consists of 16 residues. Germline-derived CDR1 and CDR2 are WSHSY and SAAADI. Trimming left V 8 bases short and J 0 bases short, with 16 bases between. CDR3 sequence: CASGEGIGATNEKLFF. Here the CDR3 DNA reads TGCGCCAGCGGCGAGGGGATTGGGGCAACTAATGAAAAACTGTTTTTT.

The genes are TRBV7-3 and TRBJ1-6; the D gene is possibly TRBD1 (6 bases). V lost 5 bases and J lost 10, with 15 bases in between. CDR3 size: 14 residues. From germline, CDR1 is SGHTA and CDR2 FQGTGA. CDR3 DNA sequence: TGTGCCAGCAGCCATAACAGGGCAGGCTCACCCCTCCACTTT. Protein product: CASSHNRAGSPLHF.

The CDR3 loop is CASKTASGNTIYF. The DNA of the CDR3 is TGTGCCAGTAAGACAGCTTCTGGAAACACCATATATTTT. J is TRBJ1-3 and V is TRBV6-5, with a tentative D call TRBD1 (5 bases). The germline gives CDR1 MNHEY, CDR2 SVGAGI. V lost 9 bases and J lost 1, with 10 bases in between. This CDR3 comprises 13 residues.

The genes are TRBV11-2 and TRBJ2-7; 8 positions agree with TRBD1. The CDR3 length is 14 residues. V lost 5 bases to trimming and J lost 4 bases; unmatched junction nucleotides: 7. Germline-derived CDR1 and CDR2 are SGHAT and FQNNGV. In DNA form, the CDR3 reads TGTGCCAGCAGCATCGACAGGGGTTCATACGAGCAGTACGTC. As protein: CASSIDRGSYEQYV.

The rearrangement uses TRBV5-4 and TRBJ1-2, with 7 bases that match TRBD1. The CDR3 extends over 16 amino acids. From germline, CDR1 is SGHNT and CDR2 YYREEE (reference sequence). Trimming took 4 bases from V and 2 from J; bases not matched to a gene: 11. In DNA form, the CDR3 reads TGTGCCAGCAGCCCCTTGACCGGGACAGAAAACTATGGCTACACCTTC. The encoded protein is CASSPLTGTENYGYTF.

The CDR3 bases are TGTGCCAGCTCGACTCTTTCTGGTAACTATGGCTACACCTTC. It codes for CASSTLSGNYGYTF. The chain couples TRBV6-1 to TRBJ1-2; D uncertain. The V end was cut by 8 bases, the J end by 1 base, with 14 bases between. CDR1 and CDR2 (germline): MNHNS, SASEGT. The CDR3 length is 14 residues.

The J gene is TRBJ1-5, the V gene TRBV6-1, with 8 positions matching TRBD1. V trimming: 3 bases; J trimming: 7 bases; junction bases outside the gene matches: 14. CDR1 MNHNS and CDR2 SASEGT come from the germline V gene. The CDR3 consists of 17 residues. The CDR3 DNA sequence: TGTGCCAGCAGTGATTTAAACCAAGGGACAGGAAGACAGCCCCAGCATTTT. As protein: CASSDLNQGTGRQPQHF.

V and J are TRBV10-1 and TRBJ2-1; D possibly matches TRBD1 or TRBD2 (5 bases each). Germline V CDR1 and CDR2: WNHNN, SYGVQD (reference sequence). Trimming shortened V by 6 bases and J by 0 bases, and 24 bases separated the two germline ends. CDR3 length: 19 amino acids. DNA of the CDR3: TGCGCCAGCAGCGAAAAAGGACTCACGACAGACCGCTCCTACAATGAGCAGTTCTTC. Encoded protein: CASSEKGLTTDRSYNEQFF.

The chain combines TRBV6-5 with TRBJ1-4; D gene uncertain. This CDR3 contains 16 residues. Germline V lookup: CDR1 MNHEY, CDR2 SVGAGI. The germline V and J ends were trimmed by 2 bases and 8 bases, with 18 bases remaining between them. The CDR3 DNA sequence: TGTGCCAGCAGTTACGCTGGAGTGCTCGGGTCCGAAAAACTGTTTTTT. Translation: CASSYAGVLGSEKLFF.